This T cell receptor (beta chain) was sequenced in a study of blood T cell repertoires in COVID-19. Assay: immunoSEQ multiplex PCR; the TCRdb copy retains only in-frame clones and omits some. The sample yields tens of thousands of clones, under 85% seen once. CDR1 is SQVTM and CDR2 is ANQGSEA in the germline V gene. This CDR3 is built from 12 residues. Trimming removed 6 bases at V and 1 base at J, with 9 bases between. The sequencing input was peripheral blood. The receptor's source is a man aged 55 to 69 with acute or convalescent COVID-19. This rearrangement joins TRBV29-1 to TRBJ1-1; a weak D match, TRBD1 (6 bases). In DNA form, the CDR3 reads TGCAGCGTCGTGGACAGGAACACTGAAGCTTTCTTT. The encoded protein is CSVVDRNTEAFF. Together with reference TRBV29-1 and TRBJ1-1, the CDR3 gives the full variable domain: SAVISQKPSRDICQRGTSLTIQCQVDSQVTMMFWYRQQPGQSLTLIATANQGSEATYESGFVIDKFPISRPNLTFSTLTVSNMSPEDSSIYLCSVVDRNTEAFFGQGTRLTVV.